This is a list of T cell receptor beta chains from one sample in a study of Graves' ophthalmopathy and Graves' hyperthyroidism. Each CDR3 protein gets one entry after TCRdb re-called the multiplex PCR reads with MiXCR. The sample has about 740,000 distinct CDR3 sequences, 40% seen once. Sequenced: peripheral blood. The receptors were gathered from an adult man with Graves' ophthalmopathy. CDR3s include the opening cysteine and the closing phenylalanine or tryptophan. Fields, in order: V gene, CDR3 length, clone size, D gene, J gene, CDR3 protein, CDR3 DNA. D genes are given only for firm matches. Rows may omit the clone size; those that give it use once, few, many or a size class.

v_call: TRBV20-1
cdr3_length: 13
clone_size: many
d_call: TRBD1
j_call: TRBJ1-2
cdr3_aa: CSATDRLHYGYTF
cdr3_nt: TGCAGTGCAACGGACAGGCTACACTATGGCTACACCTTC

v_call: TRBV2
cdr3_length: 13
clone_size: many
d_call: .
j_call: TRBJ1-2
cdr3_aa: CASRGTQTAVPTF
cdr3_nt: TGTGCCAGCAGGGGTACTCAAACGGCGGTACCCACCTTC

v_call: TRBV11-2
cdr3_length: 12
clone_size: many
d_call: .
j_call: TRBJ2-7
cdr3_aa: CASRESRYEQYF
cdr3_nt: TGTGCCAGCAGGGAAAGTCGGTACGAGCAGTACTTC

v_call: TRBV7-2
cdr3_length: 12
clone_size: many
d_call: .
j_call: TRBJ2-7
cdr3_aa: CASSFSIYEQYF
cdr3_nt: TGTGCCAGCAGCTTCTCCATCTACGAGCAGTACTTC

v_call: TRBV24-1
cdr3_length: 16
clone_size: .
d_call: .
j_call: TRBJ1-5
cdr3_aa: CASSKSGGYSNQPQHF
cdr3_nt: TGTGCCAGCTCAAAATCGGGGGGCTATAGCAATCAGCCCCAGCATTTT

v_call: TRBV20-1
cdr3_length: 14
clone_size: .
d_call: .
j_call: TRBJ1-1
cdr3_aa: CSAPPGGQNTEAFF
cdr3_nt: TGCAGTGCTCCACCGGGTGGGCAGAACACTGAAGCTTTCTTT

v_call: TRBV29-1
cdr3_length: 13
clone_size: .
d_call: .
j_call: TRBJ2-5
cdr3_aa: CSVGQGSNQPQYF
cdr3_nt: TGCAGCGTCGGACAAGGGAGCAATCAGCCCCAGTACTTC

v_call: TRBV29-1
cdr3_length: 12
clone_size: .
d_call: .
j_call: TRBJ2-5
cdr3_aa: CSLAPDQETQYF
cdr3_nt: TGCAGCTTGGCCCCAGACCAAGAGACCCAGTACTTC

v_call: TRBV25-1
cdr3_length: 14
clone_size: many
d_call: .
j_call: TRBJ2-3
cdr3_aa: CASSERVYPDTQYF
cdr3_nt: TGTGCCAGCAGTGAGCGGGTGTATCCAGATACGCAGTATTTT

v_call: TRBV5-1
cdr3_length: 15
clone_size: .
d_call: .
j_call: TRBJ2-7
cdr3_aa: CASSPRPGSFVEQYF
cdr3_nt: TGCGCCAGCAGCCCCCGGCCAGGGAGTTTCGTCGAGCAGTACTTC

v_call: TRBV7-9
cdr3_length: 17
clone_size: .
d_call: TRBD1
j_call: TRBJ1-4
cdr3_aa: CASSLLLTGKGNEKLFF
cdr3_nt: TGTGCCAGCAGTCTCCTCTTGACAGGGAAGGGTAATGAAAAACTGTTTTTT

v_call: TRBV29-1
cdr3_length: 14
clone_size: many
d_call: TRBD1
j_call: TRBJ1-3
cdr3_aa: CSVEDGDRGHTIYF
cdr3_nt: TGCAGCGTTGAAGATGGGGACAGGGGACACACCATATATTTT

v_call: TRBV10-3
cdr3_length: 15
clone_size: .
d_call: TRBD1
j_call: TRBJ2-1
cdr3_aa: CAISGPGQGHNEQFF
cdr3_nt: TGTGCCATCAGTGGACCGGGACAGGGACACAATGAGCAGTTCTTC

v_call: TRBV7-9
cdr3_length: 14
clone_size: few
d_call: .
j_call: TRBJ2-5
cdr3_aa: CASSLGGSGETQYF
cdr3_nt: TGTGCCAGCAGCTTAGGGGGGTCCGGGGAGACCCAGTACTTC

v_call: TRBV7-9
cdr3_length: 14
clone_size: .
d_call: TRBD2
j_call: TRBJ2-3
cdr3_aa: CASSLLAGTDTQYF
cdr3_nt: TGTGCCAGCAGCTTACTAGCGGGCACAGATACGCAGTATTTT

v_call: TRBV15
cdr3_length: 13
clone_size: .
d_call: TRBD2
j_call: TRBJ2-7
cdr3_aa: CASLKRGADEQYF
cdr3_nt: TGTGCCAGCCTGAAGCGGGGGGCGGACGAGCAGTACTTC

v_call: TRBV19
cdr3_length: 13
clone_size: .
d_call: .
j_call: TRBJ2-6
cdr3_aa: CASTLPGANVLTF
cdr3_nt: TGTGCCAGTACCCTTCCGGGGGCCAACGTCCTGACTTTC

v_call: TRBV19
cdr3_length: 12
clone_size: .
d_call: .
j_call: TRBJ1-6
cdr3_aa: CARSLGGSPLHF
cdr3_nt: TGTGCCAGAAGCCTAGGGGGTTCACCCCTCCACTTT

v_call: TRBV5-6
cdr3_length: 15
clone_size: .
d_call: TRBD1
j_call: TRBJ1-2
cdr3_aa: CASSSDRGPFYGYTF
cdr3_nt: TGTGCCAGCAGCTCTGACAGGGGGCCCTTCTATGGCTACACCTTC

v_call: TRBV29-1
cdr3_length: 11
clone_size: .
d_call: .
j_call: TRBJ2-7
cdr3_aa: CSFGTNYEQYF
cdr3_nt: TGCAGCTTTGGGACCAACTACGAGCAGTACTTC

v_call: TRBV2
cdr3_length: 15
clone_size: .
d_call: .
j_call: TRBJ2-7
cdr3_aa: CASSAPSSGTYEQYF
cdr3_nt: TGTGCCAGCAGTGCCCCTAGCTCAGGGACCTACGAGCAGTACTTC

v_call: TRBV25-1
cdr3_length: 13
clone_size: many
d_call: .
j_call: TRBJ1-6
cdr3_aa: CASSEGRFSPLHF
cdr3_nt: TGTGCCAGCAGTGAAGGCCGATTCTCACCCCTCCACTTT

v_call: TRBV15
cdr3_length: 13
clone_size: .
d_call: .
j_call: TRBJ1-1
cdr3_aa: CATSLGNYNEAFF
cdr3_nt: TGTGCCACCTCGTTGGGAAACTACAATGAAGCTTTCTTT

v_call: TRBV10-3
cdr3_length: 15
clone_size: .
d_call: .
j_call: TRBJ2-3
cdr3_aa: CAIQPTGRATDTQYF
cdr3_nt: TGTGCCATCCAACCGACAGGGAGGGCCACAGATACGCAGTATTTT

v_call: TRBV14
cdr3_length: 15
clone_size: .
d_call: .
j_call: TRBJ1-2
cdr3_aa: CASSLPGAGPTGYTF
cdr3_nt: TGTGCCAGCAGCCTCCCCGGAGCGGGTCCAACTGGCTACACCTTC

v_call: TRBV25-1
cdr3_length: 18
clone_size: .
d_call: .
j_call: TRBJ2-6
cdr3_aa: CASSYSRPKTSGANVLTF
cdr3_nt: TGTGCCAGCAGTTACTCCCGACCTAAAACCTCTGGGGCCAACGTCCTGACTTTC

v_call: TRBV2
cdr3_length: 14
clone_size: .
d_call: .
j_call: TRBJ2-1
cdr3_aa: CASTEGWQNNEQFF
cdr3_nt: TGTGCCAGCACCGAGGGGTGGCAGAACAATGAGCAGTTCTTC

v_call: TRBV7-2
cdr3_length: 14
clone_size: many
d_call: .
j_call: TRBJ1-2
cdr3_aa: CASSLVKGRYGYTF
cdr3_nt: TGTGCCAGCAGCTTAGTGAAGGGACGCTATGGCTACACCTTC

v_call: TRBV12-3/TRBV12-4
cdr3_length: 16
clone_size: .
d_call: TRBD2
j_call: TRBJ2-1
cdr3_aa: CASSPIRTSGMDEQFF
cdr3_nt: TGTGCCAGCAGTCCCATCCGGACTAGCGGGATGGATGAGCAGTTCTTC

v_call: TRBV10-3
cdr3_length: 17
clone_size: .
d_call: .
j_call: TRBJ2-6
cdr3_aa: CAASSLEGASGANVLTF
cdr3_nt: TGTGCCGCCAGCAGCTTGGAAGGGGCTTCTGGGGCCAACGTCCTGACTTTC

v_call: TRBV25-1
cdr3_length: 16
clone_size: .
d_call: TRBD2
j_call: TRBJ2-1
cdr3_aa: CASSLGPGLARNEQFF
cdr3_nt: TGTGCCAGCAGCTTAGGCCCGGGACTAGCGAGGAATGAGCAGTTCTTC

v_call: TRBV20-1
cdr3_length: 12
clone_size: .
d_call: .
j_call: TRBJ2-7
cdr3_aa: CSASESPYEQYF
cdr3_nt: TGCAGTGCTAGCGAGTCACCCTACGAGCAGTACTTC

v_call: TRBV29-1
cdr3_length: 12
clone_size: many
d_call: .
j_call: TRBJ2-7
cdr3_aa: CSVWTPSYEQYF
cdr3_nt: TGCAGCGTTTGGACACCGTCCTACGAGCAGTACTTC

v_call: TRBV11-1
cdr3_length: 14
clone_size: many
d_call: .
j_call: TRBJ2-7
cdr3_aa: CASSSRRGSYEQYF
cdr3_nt: TGTGCCAGCAGCTCTCGGCGCGGGTCCTACGAGCAGTACTTC

v_call: TRBV5-6
cdr3_length: 15
clone_size: few
d_call: .
j_call: TRBJ2-6
cdr3_aa: CASSKQGTGANVLTF
cdr3_nt: TGTGCCAGCAGCAAGCAGGGGACTGGGGCCAACGTCCTGACTTTC

v_call: TRBV15
cdr3_length: 11
clone_size: .
d_call: .
j_call: TRBJ2-7
cdr3_aa: CATSNLDEQYF
cdr3_nt: TGTGCCACCAGCAATCTCGATGAGCAGTACTTC

v_call: TRBV2
cdr3_length: 18
clone_size: few
d_call: TRBD2
j_call: TRBJ2-2
cdr3_aa: CASPPGTSGGGHTGELFF
cdr3_nt: TGTGCCAGCCCTCCCGGGACTAGCGGGGGGGGTCACACCGGGGAGCTGTTTTTT

v_call: TRBV10-3
cdr3_length: 15
clone_size: .
d_call: .
j_call: TRBJ1-1
cdr3_aa: CAISALGAGNTEAFF
cdr3_nt: TGTGCCATCAGTGCCCTAGGGGCAGGTAACACTGAAGCTTTCTTT

v_call: TRBV28
cdr3_length: 16
clone_size: .
d_call: TRBD1
j_call: TRBJ2-5
cdr3_aa: CATEPSGTGLHKTQYF
cdr3_nt: TGTGCCACCGAGCCCTCCGGGACAGGCCTCCATAAGACCCAGTACTTC

v_call: TRBV9
cdr3_length: 15
clone_size: once
d_call: .
j_call: TRBJ1-5
cdr3_aa: CASSPGHLSNQPQHF
cdr3_nt: TGTGCCAGCAGTCCGGGACACTTGAGCAATCAGCCCCAGCATTTT

v_call: TRBV6-5
cdr3_length: 14
clone_size: .
d_call: .
j_call: TRBJ2-7
cdr3_aa: CASSYRRETDEQYF
cdr3_nt: TGTGCCAGCAGTTACAGACGGGAGACGGACGAGCAGTACTTC

v_call: TRBV20-1
cdr3_length: 15
clone_size: .
d_call: .
j_call: TRBJ2-7
cdr3_aa: CSARSEPALLYEQYF
cdr3_nt: TGCAGTGCTAGATCGGAACCGGCACTCCTCTACGAGCAGTACTTC